This TCR beta chain was documented in a study of OX40 agonist ivuxolimab in advanced cancers. The wider study: Partial responses were seen in three patients, one with hepatocellular carcinoma and two with cutaneous melanoma.

Here immunoSEQ multiplex PCR was the method, and the copy in TCRdb shows in-frame clones only, minus some. The sample consists of tens of thousands of clones, 85% of them appearing once. Study results and limitations: More expanded clones were found, on average, in CD8+ than in CD4+ T cells.

V lost 1 base and J 1 base, leaving 10 bases between the germline ends. Germline CDR1 and CDR2: MNHEY and SMNVEV (reference sequence). This CDR3 has 15 amino acids. Systemic immunosuppression or autoimmune disease history was grounds to exclude patients. Researchers took blood at baseline, on cycle 4 day 1, and on cycle 7 day 1. Remarks on this clone: Antigen unknown.

This specimen was CD4+ or CD8+ T cells sorted from blood, taken in a trial of the OX40 agonist ivuxolimab. V usage is TRBV27 and J usage is TRBJ1-1, with D possibly being TRBD1 (5 bases). This sequence originates from an adult with an advanced solid tumor such as melanoma, head and neck, liver or kidney cancer. This chain's CDR3 is CASSLWDGRNTEAFF. CDR3 coding DNA: TGTGCCAGCAGTTTATGGGACGGCCGGAACACTGAAGCTTTCTTT.